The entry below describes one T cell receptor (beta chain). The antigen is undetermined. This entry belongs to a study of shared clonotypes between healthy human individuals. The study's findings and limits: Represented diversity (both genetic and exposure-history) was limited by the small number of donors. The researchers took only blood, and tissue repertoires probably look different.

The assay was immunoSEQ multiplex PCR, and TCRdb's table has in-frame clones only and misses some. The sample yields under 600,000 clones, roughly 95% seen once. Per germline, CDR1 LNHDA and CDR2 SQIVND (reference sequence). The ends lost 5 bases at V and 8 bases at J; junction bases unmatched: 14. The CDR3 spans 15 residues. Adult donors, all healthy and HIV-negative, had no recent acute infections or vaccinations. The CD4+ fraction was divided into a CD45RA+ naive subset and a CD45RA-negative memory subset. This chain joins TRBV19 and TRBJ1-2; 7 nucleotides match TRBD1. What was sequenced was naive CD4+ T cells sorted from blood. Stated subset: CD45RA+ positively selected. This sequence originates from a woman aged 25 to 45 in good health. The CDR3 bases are TGTGCCAGTAGTTGGAGACAGGGCCACCGTTCCGGCTACACCTTC. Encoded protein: CASSWRQGHRSGYTF.